Following are 32 T cell receptor beta chains from one sample sequenced in a study of Graves' ophthalmopathy and Graves' hyperthyroidism. RNA transcripts served as template for amplifying TCR beta CDR3 sequences. RT-PCR in the first round used HTBI primers; a second-round multiplex PCR followed. TCRdb re-derived calls from the multiplex PCR reads in MiXCR, one entry per CDR3 protein. The data contain 500,000 to 700,000 distinct CDR3 sequences, about two fifths of them singletons. Specimen: peripheral blood or thyroid tissue (not recorded which). These receptors were obtained from an adult man with Graves' hyperthyroidism.

This clonotype was detected only a few times. The chain has TRBV10-2 and TRBJ2-1; a weak D match, TRBD1 (5 bases). Germline CDR1 is WSHSY and CDR2 is SAAADI. The CDR3 is 15 amino acids. The V and J ends lost 6 bases and 0 bases respectively, with 12 bases between them. CDR3 loop: CASRAGMSSYNEQFF. CDR3 sequence (DNA): TGCGCCAGCAGGGCAGGGATGAGCTCCTACAATGAGCAGTTCTTC.

In regard to this clonotype: The germline gene is not matched at one end of the junction; a read error may be the cause. J is TRBJ1-6 and V is TRBV19; D unclear. The CDR3 totals 15 residues. Germline CDR1 is LNHDA and CDR2 is SQIVND (reference sequence). This chain's CDR3 is CASSIGGVYNSPHHF. Here the CDR3 DNA reads TGTGCCAGTAGTATCGGCGGCGTCTATAATTCACCCCACCACTTT.

This clonotype was seen only once. The V gene is TRBV30, the J gene TRBJ2-7; 8 bases are shared with TRBD2. The CDR3 loop spans 13 amino acids. V gave up 0 bases and J gave up 5 bases; unmatched junction bases: 3. CDR1 and CDR2 from the germline V gene are GTSNPN and SVGIG (reference sequence). The CDR3: CAWSVGGENEQYF. CDR3 DNA sequence: TGTGCCTGGAGTGTCGGGGGGGAGAACGAGCAGTACTTC.

The chain uses TRBV5-1 and TRBJ2-3, with 8 bases aligning to TRBD2. V lost 2 bases and J lost 5; bases outside the gene matches: 10. The CDR3 has 16 residues. The germline CDR1 and CDR2 sequences are SGHRS and YFSETQ. CDR3 sequence reads: CASSLGLAPDGDTQYF. The DNA for the CDR3 is TGCGCCAGCAGCTTAGGACTAGCCCCCGACGGAGATACGCAGTATTTT.

This clonotype was picked up many times. The chain couples TRBV7-6 to TRBJ1-5; D remains unclear. The V and J ends lost 3 bases and 0 bases respectively, with 3 bases between them. The CDR3 totals 13 residues. Germline V lookup: CDR1 SGHVS, CDR2 FNYEAQ. The DNA for the CDR3 is TGTGCCAGCAGCTTGGCTAGCAATCAGCCCCAGCATTTT. Encoded protein: CASSLASNQPQHF.

This clonotype was counted at least ten times. The chain links TRBV29-1 to TRBJ2-5; maybe TRBD1 (6 bases). The CDR3 runs 13 residues. Germline V gene lookup returns CDR1 SQVTM and CDR2 ANQGSEA. V dropped 5 bases and J dropped 4 bases, with 14 bases sitting between them. DNA for the CDR3: TGCAGCGTTAGGGGACAAAGAGGAGAGACCCAGTACTTC. It specifies CSVRGQRGETQYF.

The rearrangement joins TRBV29-1 to TRBJ2-1, with a weak D call TRBD2 (6 bases). V lost 7 bases to trimming and J lost 6 bases, with 19 bases between them. Germline V gene sequence: CDR1 SQVTM, CDR2 ANQGSEA. This CDR3 has 14 residues. The CDR3 spells CSAFDSIAVNEQFF. In nucleotides, the CDR3 is TGCAGCGCCTTTGACTCCATAGCGGTCAATGAGCAGTTCTTC.

Notes on this clonotype: Relative to the germline gene, one junction end is altered; a read error may explain this. The CDR3 is CASSSLEGRRNAEAFF. CDR3 nucleotide sequence: TGTGCCAGCAGTTCCCTAGAAGGACGGAGGAACGCTGAAGCTTTCTTT. The V gene is TRBV6-5, the J gene TRBJ1-1; D is uncertain. Germline-derived CDR1 and CDR2 are MNHEY and SVGAGI. The CDR3 spans 16 residues.

This clonotype has only a few counts. The chain is built from TRBV7-9 and TRBJ2-2, with 7 bases identical to TRBD2. The CDR3 contains 16 residues. CDR1 and CDR2 (germline): SEHNR, FQNEAQ (reference sequence). The ends lost 5 bases at V and 9 bases at J; junction bases unmatched: 15. The CDR3 bases are TGTGCCAGCAGCCCCGGGGCCAGCGGGAATAACAGGGAGCTGTTTTTT. Translated, it gives CASSPGASGNNRELFF.

This clonotype showed up many times. The gene calls are TRBV12-3 or TRBV12-4 and TRBJ2-7; perhaps TRBD2 as D (5 bases). The CDR3 is 15 amino acids. With 6 bases removed from V and 2 bases from J, the gap between germline ends came to 17 bases. CDR3 amino acids: CASSSTLHGTYEQYF. CDR3 nucleotides: TGTGCCAGCAGCTCAACCCTACACGGGACCTACGAGCAGTACTTC.

This chain uses TRBV2 with TRBJ2-7; 10 positions match TRBD2. The end of the DNA is better explained by TRBJ2-1, so the J call may be wrong. The germline gives CDR1 SNHLY, CDR2 FYNNEI. This CDR3 has 17 amino acids. CDR3 residues: CASSDKREGIVWNEQFF. In DNA, the CDR3 is TGTGCCAGCAGTGATAAGCGGGAGGGAATTGTTTGGAATGAGCAGTTCTTC.

This clonotype came up many times. The chain links TRBV6-1 to TRBJ1-6; tentatively, D is TRBD1 (6 bases). The CDR3 spans 16 residues. CDR1 and CDR2 (germline): MNHNS, SASEGT. V lost 2 bases, J lost 14 bases, and 22 bases lay in between. DNA for the CDR3: TGTGCCAGCAGTGAAAACTTACAGGGCTGGTTGTTCACCCTCCACTTT. It specifies CASSENLQGWLFTLHF.

The chain combines TRBV19 with TRBJ2-5; the D is unclear. The ends were cut back, 4 bases at V and 4 bases at J, with 10 bases in the middle. Germline assignment: CDR1 LNHDA and CDR2 SQIVND (reference sequence). CDR3 length equals 13 residues. The CDR3 DNA sequence: TGTGCCAGTAGTACCTCTTCGGGAGAGACCCAGTACTTC. This sequence encodes CASSTSSGETQYF.

A few counts support this clonotype. V gene TRBV2 combines with J gene TRBJ2-7, with 8 positions matching TRBD2. CDR1 and CDR2 (germline): SNHLY, FYNNEI. The CDR3 has 18 residues. The trim removed 6 bases at V and 4 bases at J, leaving 20 bases unmatched. CDR3 in amino acids: CASSLSPGGQAPGYEQYF. The CDR3 DNA reads as TGTGCCAGCAGCCTATCGCCGGGGGGGCAGGCCCCTGGGTACGAGCAGTACTTC.

This clonotype was seen ten or more times. This chain uses TRBV19 with TRBJ2-7, with TRBD2 identical over 7 bases. The CDR3 is made up of 15 amino acids. The germline CDR1 and CDR2 sequences are LNHDA and SQIVND (reference sequence). The J segment lost 3 bases and the V segment lost 3 bases, leaving 8 bases of the junction unmatched. CDR3 amino acids: CASSIGAGSGYEQYF. The CDR3 bases are TGTGCCAGTAGTATTGGAGCGGGATCGGGCTACGAGCAGTACTTC. The complete variable domain, with remaining parts taken from reference TRBV19 and TRBJ2-7, reads DGGITQSPKYLFRKEGQNVTLSCEQNLNHDAMYWYRQDPGQGLRLIYYSQIVNDFQKGDIAEGYSVSREKKESFPLTVTSAQKNPTAFYLCASSIGAGSGYEQYFGPGTRLTVT.

On this clonotype: This may come from a read error, since a much larger clone is one base off. The chain carries TRBV9 and TRBJ2-7; D is unclear. The CDR3 extends over 12 amino acids. Germline values: CDR1 SGDLS, CDR2 YYNGEE. This CDR3 reads CASSHPPYEQHF. CDR3 DNA: TGTGCCAGCAGCCATCCCCCGTACGAGCAGCACTTC.

V is TRBV6-5 and J is TRBJ2-2; TRBD1 is a possible D gene (6 bases). With 5 bases removed from V and 5 bases from J, the gap between germline ends came to 15 bases. Germline loops: CDR1 MNHEY, CDR2 SVGAGI. CDR3 length: 15 amino acids. The CDR3 DNA follows: TGTGCCAGCAGTCCCCTCTGGACAGATACCGGGGAGCTGTTTTTT. Protein sequence: CASSPLWTDTGELFF.

There are many counts of this clonotype. The chain links TRBV19 to TRBJ1-1, with TRBD1 matching 9 bases. The CDR3 contains 16 residues. Trimming took 4 bases from V and 4 from J; bases not matched to a gene: 10. Germline V gives CDR1 LNHDA, CDR2 SQIVND (reference sequence). The CDR3 nucleotides read TGTGCCAGTAGTACGTCGACAGGGGGAGGGGGCACTGAAGCTTTCTTT. Protein sequence: CASSTSTGGGGTEAFF.

This clonotype was picked up many times. This chain joins TRBV5-5 and TRBJ1-4; D might be TRBD1 (5 bases). This CDR3 comprises 15 residues. Germline V gene sequence: CDR1 SGHKS, CDR2 YYEKEE (reference sequence). The V end was cut by 5 bases, the J end by 4 bases, with 15 bases between. For the CDR3, the DNA is TGTGCCAGCAGTACCTCACGGGGGGTTAATGAAAAACTGTTTTTT. The encoded protein is CASSTSRGVNEKLFF.

This clonotype was detected once. Relative to the germline gene, one junction end is altered; a read error may explain this. The chain uses TRBV20-1 and TRBJ1-4; 7 bases are a match to TRBD1. CDR3 size: 17 residues. The germline gives CDR1 DFQATT, CDR2 SNEGSKA (reference sequence). DNA for the CDR3: TGTAGTGCTCCCCGGGCCCTTACCGGGACAGCTAATGAAAAACTGTTTTTT. Its translation: CSAPRALTGTANEKLFF.

The chain recombines TRBV7-9 with TRBJ2-7, with TRBD1 matching 11 bases. Per the germline V gene, CDR1 is SEHNR and CDR2 is FQNEAQ (reference sequence). The CDR3 length is 17 residues. Losses at the gene ends were 6 bases for V and 4 bases for J; bases not matched to a gene: 14. CDR3 DNA: TGTGCCAGCAGTGAGCGTCGGTCCGGACAGGGGGCGTACGAGCAGTACTTC. Its protein is CASSERRSGQGAYEQYF.

Details on this clonotype: It may be a read error: a sequence one base away is much more abundant. V and J are TRBV20-1 and TRBJ2-7; D might be TRBD1 (8 bases). Germline CDR1 is DFQATT and CDR2 is SNEGSKA (reference sequence). The CDR3 consists of 14 residues. Trimming pared 5 bases from V and 5 bases from J, leaving 19 bases between. The chain's CDR3 is CSADEQGGVDEQYF. CDR3 nucleotide sequence: TGCAGTGCTGACGAACAGGGGGGGGTAGACGAGCAGTACTTC.

The chain recombines TRBV7-8 with TRBJ1-1; possibly TRBD1 for D (6 bases). The CDR3 has 10 residues. The germline V and J ends were trimmed by 5 bases and 12 bases, with 10 bases remaining between them. The germline CDR1 and CDR2 sequences are SGHVS and FQNEAQ. The CDR3 DNA reads TGTGCCAGCAGCCCCCAGGGGACTTTCTTT. It translates to CASSPQGTFF.

This clonotype was observed many times. The chain joins TRBV10-3 to TRBJ1-1; maybe TRBD1 (5 bases). The germline gives CDR1 ENHRY, CDR2 SYGVKD. The CDR3 spans 13 residues. V was pared by 6 bases and J by 4 bases, with 12 bases between. The CDR3 DNA reads TGTGCCATCAGGGGGGGGATGGGCACTGAAGCTTTCTTT. Protein product: CAIRGGMGTEAFF.

Worth noting for this clonotype: The missing conserved phenylalanine or tryptophan at the end of this CDR3 makes a read error likely. V usage is TRBV29-1 and J usage is TRBJ2-1, with a possible D match to TRBD2 (6 bases). Trimming left V 4 bases short and J 5 bases short, with 15 bases between. Germline V gene sequence: CDR1 SQVTM, CDR2 ANQGSEA. This CDR3 is built from 14 residues. The CDR3 coding sequence is TGCAGCGTTGTGTATAGCGGCGTTAACAATGAGCAGTTCTAC. The encoded protein is CSVVYSGVNNEQFY.

This clonotype turned up a few times. The chain joins TRBV5-1 to TRBJ1-3; D ambiguous. The ends were cut back, 1 base at V and 2 bases at J, with 7 bases in the middle. The germline V gene encodes CDR1 SGHRS and CDR2 YFSETQ. The CDR3 runs 14 residues. The CDR3 DNA sequence: TGCGCCAGCAGCTTGATGGGAACTGGAAACACCATATATTTT. Translating gives CASSLMGTGNTIYF.

As to this clonotype: One end of the junction varies from germline; a read error may be responsible. The rearrangement joins TRBV5-6 to TRBJ2-7; the D gene is possibly TRBD2 (5 bases). This CDR3 contains 15 residues. Germline CDR1 SGHDT, CDR2 YYEEEE. DNA of the CDR3: TGCGCCAGCAGCTATCAGGACTCCTACTCCTACGAGCAGTACTTC. Amino acids: CASSYQDSYSYEQYF.

This clonotype was found many times. The rearrangement links TRBV20-1 to TRBJ2-2; D gene unclear. Germline loops: CDR1 DFQATT, CDR2 SNEGSKA (reference sequence). Trimming took 0 bases from V and 2 from J, leaving 10 bases between them. The CDR3 runs to 15 residues. This CDR3 reads CSAREPTRNTGELFF. CDR3 bases: TGCAGTGCTAGAGAGCCGACGCGAAACACCGGGGAGCTGTTTTTT.

The V gene is TRBV10-1, the J gene TRBJ1-1, with D tentatively TRBD1 (5 bases). The germline gives CDR1 WNHNN, CDR2 SYGVQD (reference sequence). The CDR3 length is 15 residues. Trimming took off 8 bases at V and 4 bases at J, with 20 bases between the two ends. CDR3 sequence (DNA): TGCGCCAGCCCCATGGAGCGACGGGGGATCACTGAAGCTTTCTTT. It yields the protein CASPMERRGITEAFF.

There are many counts of this clonotype. The rearrangement joins TRBV7-8 to TRBJ2-7; TRBD2 matches at 10 bases. The germline V gene has CDR1 SGHVS and CDR2 FQNEAQ. This CDR3 comprises 16 residues. With V trimmed by 5 bases and J by 2 bases, 9 bases remained unmatched. The DNA for the CDR3 is TGTGCCAGCAGCCCCCCGGCTAGCGGGGGAACCTACGAGCAGTACTTC. This sequence encodes CASSPPASGGTYEQYF.

The count of this clonotype is one. The chain employs TRBV19 and TRBJ2-3; maybe TRBD1 (5 bases). CDR1 is LNHDA, CDR2 SQIVND, per germline (reference sequence). The CDR3 contains 15 residues. Between the trimmed V and J ends, which lost 0 bases and 3 bases, there was a span of 10 bases. In DNA form, the CDR3 reads TGTGCCAGTAGTATAGATCAAGGGGAAACAGATACGCAGTATTTT. Translating gives CASSIDQGETDTQYF.

CDR3 DNA: TGTGCCAGCAGCAACTCCCTAGCCTCCGGTACCATGGAGCAGTTCTTC. It translates to CASSNSLASGTMEQFF. This chain joins TRBV7-9 and TRBJ2-5; D is perhaps TRBD2 (5 bases). The end of the DNA fits TRBJ2-1 better, so the J call may be wrong. CDR1 is SEHNR and CDR2 is FQNEAQ in the germline V gene (reference sequence). This CDR3 is built from 16 residues.